In this sample, the clone carrying this T cell receptor beta chain turned up many times. An end of the junction differs from the germline gene, which may be a read error. The data are from a study of blood T cells in healthy people across ages. A J-beta primer mix and a sample-barcoded 5' primer were used in a second PCR of roughly 6 to 11 cycles. TCRdb called the 5' RACE reads again in MiXCR, with one record for every CDR3 protein. The table records hundreds of thousands of distinct CDR3 sequences, about 34% of them present only once. Per germline, CDR1 MDHEN and CDR2 SYDVKM. CDR3 length: 12 residues.

Material: blood. J is TRBJ2-7 and V is TRBV28, with D perhaps being TRBD1 or TRBD2 (5 bases each). This TCR was sampled from a woman of 80 years or more in good health. The CDR3 sequence: CASSGTRYGQYF. DNA for the CDR3: TGTGCCAGCAGTGGGACCCGGTACGGGCAGTACTTC.